What follows are 14 T cell receptor beta chains derived from one specimen sequenced in a study of blood T cell repertoires in COVID-19. Assay used: immunoSEQ multiplex PCR; TCRdb lists only in-frame clones, some missing. The sample includes approximately 250,000 clones, 80% to 95% of them seen just once. Sequencing was performed on peripheral blood. The origin of the receptors is a man younger than 40 with COVID-19, enrolled during active disease.

This chain connects TRBV24-1 to TRBJ2-5; D may be TRBD2 (6 bases). CDR3 length equals 15 residues. Trimming took off 2 bases at V and 4 bases at J, with 13 bases between the two ends. Germline lookup yields CDR1 KGHDR and CDR2 SFDVKD. The CDR3 here is CATSDSGALGETQYF. The CDR3 DNA follows: TGTGCCACCAGTGATTCGGGAGCCCTTGGAGAGACCCAGTACTTC.

V gene TRBV10-2 combines with J gene TRBJ1-2, with 7 bases matching TRBD1. The CDR3 covers 14 residues. Trimming at V came to 1 base and at J to 8 bases, leaving 7 bases not matched to a gene. Germline loops: CDR1 WSHSY, CDR2 SAAADI. CDR3 nucleotide sequence: TGCGCCAGCAGTGAGTGGAGAGGGGGCCAAGGCTACACCTTC. Encoded protein: CASSEWRGGQGYTF.

J is TRBJ1-4 and V is TRBV30; D remains unclear. This CDR3 region has 14 residues. Germline loops: CDR1 GTSNPN, CDR2 SVGIG (reference sequence). Trimming shortened V by 4 bases and J by 0 bases, and 9 bases separated the two germline ends. For the CDR3, the DNA is TGTGCCTGGAATACCCAGGCAACTAATGAAAAACTGTTTTTT. Translated, it gives CAWNTQATNEKLFF.

The V call is TRBV7-9, the J call TRBJ1-2; 7 bases align to TRBD1. After removal of 0 bases from V and 0 bases from J, the junction contained 1 base not matched to a gene. The CDR3 has 15 amino acids. Germline V lookup: CDR1 SEHNR, CDR2 FQNEAQ (reference sequence). The DNA for the CDR3 is TGTGCCAGCAGCTTAGCGAGGGGGCCTAACTATGGCTACACCTTC. It codes for CASSLARGPNYGYTF.

The chain has TRBV4-1 and TRBJ1-3; no clear D. Germline CDR1 and CDR2: MGHRA and YSYEKL. This CDR3 is built from 16 residues. Deletions cut 0 bases from V and 4 bases from J, with 13 bases between. The CDR3, as DNA: TGCGCCAGCAGCCAAGAAGGGAGAGGCTACGGAAACACCATATATTTT. Protein sequence: CASSQEGRGYGNTIYF.

J is TRBJ1-2 and V is TRBV5-1; weak D call: TRBD1 (6 bases). The germline gives CDR1 SGHRS, CDR2 YFSETQ. V shed 4 bases and J shed 7 bases, with 17 bases lying between them. The CDR3 extends over 14 amino acids. In DNA, the CDR3 is TGCGCCAGCAGCCATACCGCAGGGGCCCTTGGCTACACCTTC. The encoded protein is CASSHTAGALGYTF.

The gene calls are TRBV6-1 and TRBJ1-5; TRBD1 matches at 8 bases. Germline CDR1 and CDR2: MNHNS and SASEGT. Trimming at V came to 2 bases and at J to 6 bases, leaving 3 bases not matched to a gene. CDR3 size: 14 residues. CDR3 sequence reads: CASSERQGSQPQHF. The CDR3 DNA reads as TGTGCCAGCAGTGAACGACAGGGGAGTCAGCCCCAGCATTTT.

This clone is a singleton in its sample. The chain recombines TRBV18 with TRBJ2-7, with TRBD1 matching over 10 bases. This CDR3 region has 15 residues. Germline CDR1 is KGHSH and CDR2 is LQKENI. The trim removed 3 bases at V and 4 bases at J, leaving 6 bases unmatched. The CDR3 DNA is TGTGCCAGCTCACCCGGGGACAGGGGACTATACGAGCAGTACTTC. It translates to CASSPGDRGLYEQYF.

V gene TRBV3-1 (or the pseudogene TRBV3-2) combines with J gene TRBJ2-7, with D possibly being TRBD2 (6 bases). Germline assignment: CDR1 LGHDT and CDR2 YNNKEL (reference sequence). V lost 4 bases to trimming and J lost 2 bases, with 15 bases between them. This CDR3 spans 15 amino acids. The CDR3 sequence: CASSLGRERPYEQYF. Here the CDR3 DNA reads TGTGCCAGCAGCCTTGGTCGGGAGCGGCCCTACGAGCAGTACTTC.

This sequence joins TRBV5-1 and TRBJ2-7, with 8 nucleotides matching TRBD1. V lost 6 bases to trimming and J lost 0 bases; unmatched junction nucleotides: 14. CDR1 and CDR2 (germline): SGHRS, YFSETQ. There are 17 residues in the CDR3. CDR3 region: CASNLEPGGPYSYEQYF. CDR3 in DNA: TGCGCCAGCAACCTCGAGCCAGGGGGCCCCTACTCCTACGAGCAGTACTTC. Using reference TRBV5-1 and TRBJ2-7 for the parts outside the CDR3, the full variable domain is KAGVTQTPRYLIKTRGQQVTLSCSPISGHRSVSWYQQTPGQGLQFLFEYFSETQRNKGNFPGRFSGRQFSNSRSEMNVSTLELGDSALYLCASNLEPGGPYSYEQYFGPGTRLTVT.

This rearrangement joins TRBV5-1 to TRBJ1-2; a possible D gene is TRBD1 (5 bases). CDR1 and CDR2 (germline): SGHRS, YFSETQ. V lost 0 bases to trimming and J lost 7 bases, with 13 bases between them. This CDR3 contains 14 residues. DNA for the CDR3: TGCGCCAGCAGCTTGGGGCTAGGGGACTCTGGCTACACCTTC. This encodes CASSLGLGDSGYTF.

The chain joins TRBV7-9 to TRBJ1-1; a weak D match, TRBD1 (6 bases). The V end was cut by 1 base, the J end by 1 base, with 7 bases between. Germline V gene lookup returns CDR1 SEHNR and CDR2 FQNEAQ (reference sequence). The CDR3 loop spans 14 amino acids. CDR3 nucleotides: TGTGCCAGCAGCTTAGGACAGGCGAACACTGAAGCTTTCTTT. Amino acids: CASSLGQANTEAFF.

The chain couples TRBV2 to TRBJ1-2; 7 bases agree with TRBD1. J lost 8 bases, V lost 6 bases, and 12 bases had no gene match. CDR3 size: 14 residues. Germline CDR1 SNHLY, CDR2 FYNNEI. The CDR3 nucleotides read TGTGCCAGCAGAGAACAGGGGACAGCGAAAGGCTACACCTTC. Its translation: CASREQGTAKGYTF.

The V call is TRBV6-5, the J call TRBJ1-2; a weak D match, TRBD1 (5 bases). V shed 0 bases and J shed 8 bases, with 16 bases lying between them. This CDR3 is 15 amino acids long. Per the germline V gene, CDR1 is MNHEY and CDR2 is SVGAGI. CDR3 sequence reads: CASSYSSLGARGYTF. As DNA, the CDR3 is TGTGCCAGCAGTTACTCGAGTCTAGGGGCCCGCGGCTACACCTTC.